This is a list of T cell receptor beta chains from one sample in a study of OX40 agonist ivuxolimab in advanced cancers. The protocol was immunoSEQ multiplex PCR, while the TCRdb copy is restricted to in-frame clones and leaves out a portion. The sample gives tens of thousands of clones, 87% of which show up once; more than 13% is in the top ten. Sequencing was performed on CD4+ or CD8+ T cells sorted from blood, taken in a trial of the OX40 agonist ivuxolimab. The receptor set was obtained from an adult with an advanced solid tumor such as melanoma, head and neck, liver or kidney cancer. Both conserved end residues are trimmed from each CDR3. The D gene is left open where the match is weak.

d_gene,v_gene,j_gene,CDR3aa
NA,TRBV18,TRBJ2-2,ASSPRESNTGELF
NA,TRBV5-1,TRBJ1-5,ASSHLGGNQPQH
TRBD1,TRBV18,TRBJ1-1,ASSWRTGVTNTEAF
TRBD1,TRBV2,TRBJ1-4,AGRGNEKLF
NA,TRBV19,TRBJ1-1,ASRPRGVGVENTEAF
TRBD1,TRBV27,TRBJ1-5,ASSSGQVKNQPQH
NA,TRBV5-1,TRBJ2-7,ASSLSTGQYEQY
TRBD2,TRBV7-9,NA,ASSLSTSGPYEQY
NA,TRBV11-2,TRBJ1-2,ASSRGIYGYT
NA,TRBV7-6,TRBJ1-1,ASRPTEADEAF
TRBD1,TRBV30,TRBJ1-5,AWKGQGNQPQH
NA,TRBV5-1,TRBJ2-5,ASSLAGQRETQY
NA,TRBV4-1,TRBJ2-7,ASSQRLYGRFVYEQY
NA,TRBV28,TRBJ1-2,ASSTWSARGDGYT
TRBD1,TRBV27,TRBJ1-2,ASSLWGTGGHGYT
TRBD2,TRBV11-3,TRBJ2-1,ASSLTRTSHREQF
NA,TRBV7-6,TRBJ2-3,ASSVGGAWSTDTQY
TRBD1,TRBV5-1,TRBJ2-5,ASSLPQGTQETQY
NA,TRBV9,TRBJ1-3,ASSVALQGSGNTIY
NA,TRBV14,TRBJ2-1,ASSQDRAGGGKSSYNEQF
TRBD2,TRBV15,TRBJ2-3,ATSIPASLGLAVTQY
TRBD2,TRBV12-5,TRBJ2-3,ASGLVLSGRSDTQY
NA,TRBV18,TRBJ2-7,ASSQGGEQY
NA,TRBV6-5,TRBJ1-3,ASSPRVRAHTIY
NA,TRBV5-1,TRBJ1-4,ATLPPRAAVNEKLF
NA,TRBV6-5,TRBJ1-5,ASSYSGQYNQPQH
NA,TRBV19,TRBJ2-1,ATTKYNEQF
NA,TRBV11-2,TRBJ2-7,ASSLSGLVYEQY
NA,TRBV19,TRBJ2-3,ASSASGRGTDTQY
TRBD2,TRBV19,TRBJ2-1,ASSLTGTSGSNEQF
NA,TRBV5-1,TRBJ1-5,ASSKDTGAKPQH
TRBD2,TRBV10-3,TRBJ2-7,AIRSTSGELYEQY
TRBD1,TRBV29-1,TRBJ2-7,SVSRQGGSYEQY
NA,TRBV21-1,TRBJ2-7,ASSLQGQGGTYEQY
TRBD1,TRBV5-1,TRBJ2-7,ASSIGQDLKQY
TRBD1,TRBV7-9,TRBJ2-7,ASTRLGQGTNEQY
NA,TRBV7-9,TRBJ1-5,ASSLMADNQPQH
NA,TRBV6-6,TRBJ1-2,ASRPHHGGGYGYT
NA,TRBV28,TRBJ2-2,ASTLDSSNTGELF
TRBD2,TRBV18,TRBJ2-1,ASSPNPSGSADEQF
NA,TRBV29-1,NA,SVEKGTSDLREQY
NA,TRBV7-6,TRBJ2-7,ASSERTRPTYEQY
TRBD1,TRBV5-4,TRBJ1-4,ASSLGPGGIDEKLF
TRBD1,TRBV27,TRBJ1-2,ASSSRGRGYT
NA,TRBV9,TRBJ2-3,ASSVVQGRLDTQY
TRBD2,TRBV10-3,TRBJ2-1,AIRGGGTSGNNEQF
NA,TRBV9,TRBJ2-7,ASSVSSVHEQY
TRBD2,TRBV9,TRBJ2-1,ASSVVLGGLAGVGEQF
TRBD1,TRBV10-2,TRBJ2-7,ASSGGGTGTYEQY
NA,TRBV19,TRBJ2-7,ASSDAAAGGNYEQY
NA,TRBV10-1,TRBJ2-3,ASSESKVESTDTQY
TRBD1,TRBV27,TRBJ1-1,ASSPWTGNTEAF
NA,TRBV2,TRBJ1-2,ASSEARGIYGYT
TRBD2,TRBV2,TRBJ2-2,ASSKGLAGKGELF
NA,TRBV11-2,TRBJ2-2,ASSLEGRKNTGELF
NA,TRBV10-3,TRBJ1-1,AISEPSAGFTEAF
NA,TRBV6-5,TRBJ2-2,ASSRKTGGELF